Following are 19 T cell receptor beta chains from one sample sequenced in a study of early T cells in non-severe SARS-CoV-2 infection (dated by TCRdb to about 2021). The method was 5' RACE. This sample was sequenced with a NextSeq 500. TCRdb ran its own pipeline on the public reads, namely fastp trimming at Q25 and MiXCR clone calling, and kept in-frame beta chains. Each entry is one CDR3 protein sequence, shown with its most common DNA and genes. The sample data list under 35,000 distinct CDR3 sequences, and under 10% of these were observed just once. Of the sample, roughly 13% is held by the ten largest clones. Sequencing input: whole blood. The receptors originated from an adult who was a healthcare worker with PCR-confirmed SARS-CoV-2 infection or an uninfected control (not recorded which).

This clonotype was recorded many times. J is TRBJ2-7 and V is TRBV20-1; 9 bases agree with TRBD2. The junction had 8 bases not matched to a gene; V was cut back by 0 bases and J by 2 bases. Looked up from germline, CDR1 is DFQATT and CDR2 is SNEGSKA (reference sequence). This CDR3 is 16 amino acids long. The CDR3 DNA reads TGCAGTGCTAGAGATGGGCTAGCGGGGAGGACCTACGAGCAGTACTTC. Its protein is CSARDGLAGRTYEQYF.

This clonotype was seen repeatedly, ten times or more. CDR3 DNA: TGTGCCAGCAGCTCCGGCGGGGGTTTTTCACCCCTCCACTTT. Encoded protein: CASSSGGGFSPLHF. The chain has TRBV5-4 and TRBJ1-6, with a possible D match to TRBD1 (5 bases). The CDR3 sequence is 14 residues long. Germline V CDR1 and CDR2: SGHNT, YYREEE (reference sequence). The V end was cut by 3 bases, the J end by 9 bases, with 13 bases between.

This clonotype was detected many times. The genes are TRBV9 and TRBJ1-5, with D perhaps matching TRBD1 (5 bases). V was pared by 4 bases and J by 1 base, with 9 bases between. Germline assignment: CDR1 SGDLS and CDR2 YYNGEE. The CDR3 length is 14 residues. The CDR3 is CASSKGVSNQPQHF. CDR3 sequence (DNA): TGTGCCAGCAGCAAAGGGGTGAGCAATCAGCCCCAGCATTTT. The entire variable domain, with the rest obtained from reference TRBV9 and TRBJ1-5, is as follows: DSGVTQTPKHLITATGQRVTLRCSPRSGDLSVYWYQQSLDQGLQFLIQYYNGEERAKGNILERFSAQQFPDLHSELNLSSLELGDSALYFCASSKGVSNQPQHFGDGTRLSIL.

This clonotype occurred a few times. V and J are TRBV7-8 and TRBJ2-4, with a tentative D call TRBD1 (8 bases). V lost 0 bases, J lost 9 bases, and 12 bases lay in between. The germline V gene has CDR1 SGHVS and CDR2 FQNEAQ. CDR3 size: 14 residues. The CDR3 here is CASSLAQGGAIQYF. The CDR3 region has the DNA TGTGCCAGCAGCTTAGCACAGGGGGGGGCCATTCAGTACTTC.

The rearrangement joins TRBV25-1 to TRBJ2-5; D is unclear. This CDR3 has 10 amino acids. V lost 7 bases and J lost 7, with 7 bases in between. Germline V CDR1 and CDR2: MGHDK, SYGVNS. The CDR3 region is CASNGGTQYF. CDR3 coding DNA: TGTGCCAGCAACGGCGGGACCCAGTACTTC. The whole variable domain, remainder taken from reference TRBV25-1 and TRBJ2-5, is EADIYQTPRYLVIGTGKKITLECSQTMGHDKMYWYQQDPGMELHLIHYSYGVNSTEKGDLSSESTVSRIRTEHFPLTLESARPSHTSQYLCASNGGTQYFGPGTRLLVL.

This clonotype was found once. This may come from a read error, since a much larger clone is one base off. This chain joins TRBV19 and TRBJ1-6; 7 bases line up with TRBD1. The CDR3 is 14 amino acids. In germline, CDR1 is LNHDA, CDR2 SQIVND (reference sequence). CDR3 DNA sequence: TGTGCCAGCTTACCGGGACAGAACAATTCACCCTTCCACTTT. This sequence encodes CASLPGQNNSPFHF.

This clonotype appeared many times. The V and J genes are TRBV10-3 and TRBJ1-4, with 9 bases identical to TRBD1. This CDR3 has 16 amino acids. V trimming: 3 bases; J trimming: 8 bases; junction bases outside the gene matches: 10. Per the germline V gene, CDR1 is ENHRY and CDR2 is SYGVKD. The chain's CDR3 is CAISDFAQGADEKLFF. The CDR3 DNA sequence: TGTGCCATCAGTGATTTTGCACAGGGGGCGGACGAAAAACTGTTTTTT.

This clonotype was seen repeatedly, ten times or more. The rearrangement joins TRBV6-5 to TRBJ1-1, with TRBD1 matching 10 bases. The CDR3 covers 15 residues. CDR1 MNHEY and CDR2 SVGAGI come from the germline V gene. Trimming cost V 0 bases and J 5 bases; bases outside gene matches: 3. DNA for the CDR3: TGTGCCAGCAGTTACTCGGACAGGGGGTGGACTGAAGCTTTCTTT. Residues: CASSYSDRGWTEAFF.

The chain links TRBV3-1 to TRBJ1-1; D uncertain. The V gene lost 4 bases and the J gene lost 1 base, with 10 bases spanning the gap. This CDR3 spans 14 amino acids. Per the germline V gene, CDR1 is LGHDT and CDR2 is YNNKEL (reference sequence). The CDR3 reads CASSPLVQNTEAFF. In DNA form, the CDR3 reads TGTGCCAGCAGCCCCCTGGTACAGAACACTGAAGCTTTCTTT. The whole variable domain, remainder taken from reference TRBV3-1 and TRBJ1-1, is DTAVSQTPKYLVTQMGNDKSIKCEQNLGHDTMYWYKQDSKKFLKIMFSYNNKELIINETVPNRFSPKSPDKAHLNLHINSLELGDSAVYFCASSPLVQNTEAFFGQGTRLTVV.

A few counts support this clonotype. The chain has TRBV7-2 and TRBJ2-6; unclear D gene. With 5 bases removed from V and 0 bases from J, the gap between germline ends came to 5 bases. CDR1 SGHTA and CDR2 FQGNSA come from the germline V gene. This CDR3 region has 14 residues. This CDR3 reads CASSLSSGANVLTF. The CDR3 coding sequence is TGTGCCAGCAGCCTCAGCTCTGGGGCCAACGTCCTGACTTTC.

V gene TRBV9 combines with J gene TRBJ2-3; unclear D gene. The length of the CDR3 is 13 residues. Germline CDR1 SGDLS, CDR2 YYNGEE. The V end was cut by 0 bases, the J end by 2 bases, with 4 bases between. In nucleotides, the CDR3 is TGTGCCAGCAGCGTAGTTGCCACAGATACGCAGTATTTT. This translates into CASSVVATDTQYF.

This clonotype was seen a few times. The chain joins TRBV4-2 to TRBJ2-1; 9 bases map to TRBD1. The CDR3 extends over 15 amino acids. Germline loops: CDR1 LGHNA, CDR2 YNFKEQ. J lost 8 bases, V lost 3 bases, and 8 bases had no gene match. DNA of the CDR3: TGTGCCAGCAGCCAGCGGGACAGGGAGTCATATGAGCAGTTCTTC. This translates into CASSQRDRESYEQFF.

This clonotype was counted a few times. The chain employs TRBV5-4 and TRBJ2-1, with a tentative D call TRBD2 (5 bases). Germline V gives CDR1 SGHNT, CDR2 YYREEE (reference sequence). This CDR3 contains 14 residues. Trimming took 4 bases from V and 4 from J, leaving 12 bases between them. CDR3 region: CASSLRGRYNEQFF. CDR3 DNA sequence: TGTGCCAGCAGCCTGCGCGGGCGGTACAATGAGCAGTTCTTC.

This clonotype showed up many times. The rearrangement links TRBV14 to TRBJ1-1, with D unclear. The ends were cut back, 4 bases at V and 1 base at J, with 4 bases in the middle. Germline CDR1 SGHDN, CDR2 FVKESK. This CDR3 has 12 residues. CDR3 residues: CASSPENTEAFF. The CDR3, as DNA: TGTGCCAGCAGCCCAGAGAACACTGAAGCTTTCTTT.

This clonotype was counted many times. The genes are TRBV5-1 and TRBJ2-2; TRBD1 matches at 9 bases. The V and J ends lost 2 bases and 2 bases, in that order; junction bases with no gene match: 4. Germline values: CDR1 SGHRS, CDR2 YFSETQ. CDR3 length: 16 amino acids. This CDR3 reads CASSFQTGGNTGELFF. The CDR3 nucleotides are TGCGCCAGCAGCTTCCAGACAGGGGGTAACACCGGGGAGCTGTTTTTT.

The gene calls are TRBV12-5 and TRBJ1-1; TRBD1 is a possible D gene (5 bases). Germline lookup yields CDR1 LGHNT and CDR2 FRNRAP. Trimming stripped 0 bases from V and 4 bases from J, with 12 bases between. CDR3 length equals 15 residues. CDR3 sequence reads: CASGLVQERGTEAFF. DNA for the CDR3: TGTGCTAGTGGTTTGGTACAGGAGAGGGGCACTGAAGCTTTCTTT.

The genes are TRBV27 and TRBJ1-1; D unresolved. The germline V gene has CDR1 MNHEY and CDR2 SMNVEV (reference sequence). This CDR3 region has 15 residues. The ends were cut back, 0 bases at V and 1 base at J, with 9 bases in the middle. CDR3 bases: TGTGCCAGCAGTTTATCGAATATCCCGAACACTGAAGCTTTCTTT. Translation gives CASSLSNIPNTEAFF.

The chain joins TRBV9 to TRBJ1-3, with D possibly being TRBD1 (5 bases). CDR3 length: 16 residues. The germline CDR1 and CDR2 sequences are SGDLS and YYNGEE. The V gene lost 2 bases and the J gene lost 4 bases, with 16 bases spanning the gap. In nucleotides, the CDR3 is TGTGCCAGCAGCGTTGCTTACAGGTCGACAGGAAACACCATATATTTT. It codes for CASSVAYRSTGNTIYF.

This clonotype was recorded many times. J is TRBJ2-1 and V is TRBV7-9, with D uncertain. Germline CDR1 is SEHNR and CDR2 is FQNEAQ (reference sequence). The ends were cut back, 6 bases at V and 4 bases at J, with 16 bases in the middle. The CDR3 covers 15 residues. In DNA form, the CDR3 reads TGTGCCAGCAGTAAGAACCTCCGGAATTACAATGAGCAGTTCTTC. This codes for CASSKNLRNYNEQFF.